This T cell receptor (beta chain) is from a study of blood T cells in healthy people across ages. Notes on the study in general: In long-lived donors, naive CD4+ cell counts and diversity exceeded those of aged donors.

A sample-barcoded 5' primer and a J-beta primer mix were used in a second PCR of about 7 to 11 cycles. TCRdb fed the 5' RACE reads into MiXCR, producing one record per CDR3 protein. The sample consists of more than 750,000 distinct CDR3 sequences, just under 30% of them appearing once. In germline, CDR1 is MNHNS, CDR2 SASEGT. The CDR3 consists of 17 residues. After removal of 6 bases from V and 0 bases from J, the junction contained 12 bases not matched to a gene. This clonotype was seen more than once but under ten times. The antigen is not known. This sample was also put to use in a study of T cells of mothers and their children.

Sequencing was performed on blood. The chain recombines TRBV6-1 with TRBJ1-2; 8 bases align to TRBD1. The TCR comes from a woman between 40 and 50 years old in good health. CDR3 sequence: CASRMTGTGYANYGYTF. CDR3 nucleotides: TGTGCCAGCAGAATGACCGGGACAGGATATGCTAACTATGGCTACACCTTC.